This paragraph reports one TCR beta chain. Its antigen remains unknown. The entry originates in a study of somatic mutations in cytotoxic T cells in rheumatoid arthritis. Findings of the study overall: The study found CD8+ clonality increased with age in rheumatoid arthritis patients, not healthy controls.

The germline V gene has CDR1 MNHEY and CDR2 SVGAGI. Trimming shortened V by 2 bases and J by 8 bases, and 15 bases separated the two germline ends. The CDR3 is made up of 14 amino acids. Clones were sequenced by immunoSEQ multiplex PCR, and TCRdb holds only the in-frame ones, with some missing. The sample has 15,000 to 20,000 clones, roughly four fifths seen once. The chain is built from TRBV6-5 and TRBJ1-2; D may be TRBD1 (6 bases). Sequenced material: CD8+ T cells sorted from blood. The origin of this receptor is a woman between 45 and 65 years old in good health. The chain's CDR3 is CASSYAGGAVGYTF. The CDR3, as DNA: TGTGCCAGCAGTTACGCGGGGGGGGCTGTGGGCTACACCTTC.